The rows below give T cell receptor beta chains drawn from one sample of a study of shared clonotypes between healthy human individuals. Repertoires were generated with immunoSEQ multiplex PCR, while TCRdb's copy carries only in-frame clones and drops some. Altogether about 2 million clones are present, over 85% being singletons, with the ten largest covering more than 0.95%. Sample: naive CD8+ T cells sorted from blood. Receptors were obtained from a man younger than 35 in good health. Both conserved end residues are part of each CDR3. A D gene is named only where the DNA matches it firmly. Not all rows give a size; the values are once, few, many and, for expanded clones, a class.

d_call,v_call,j_call,clone_size,cdr3_aa,cdr3_nt
.,TRBV4-1,TRBJ2-5,.,CASSQATWGETQYF,TGCGCCAGCAGCCAAGCCACCTGGGGGGAGACCCAGTACTTC
.,TRBV5-6,TRBJ2-1,.,CASRLEGEQFF,TGTGCCAGCAGGTTAGAAGGTGAGCAGTTCTTC
.,TRBV27,TRBJ2-1,.,CASSSRGLRNPYNEQFF,TGTGCCAGCAGTTCAAGGGGACTCCGCAACCCATACAATGAGCAGTTCTTC
TRBD1,TRBV29-1,TRBJ2-7,.,CSVVARGTYEQYF,TGCAGCGTTGTCGCCAGGGGGACCTACGAGCAGTACTTC
.,TRBV5-6,TRBJ2-7,.,CASSSRELGKDSYEQYF,TGTGCCAGCAGCTCCCGGGAACTGGGAAAAGACTCCTACGAGCAGTACTTC
.,TRBV6-1,TRBJ1-1,.,CASRGPVTANTEAFF,TGTGCCAGCAGGGGGCCCGTGACAGCAAACACTGAAGCTTTCTTT
.,TRBV19,TRBJ1-5,.,CASTLDAPGIQPQHF,TGTGCCAGTACCCTGGACGCGCCGGGGATTCAGCCCCAGCATTTT
.,TRBV11-2,TRBJ2-1,once,CASSPGSNEQFF,TGTGCCAGCAGCCCCGGATCCAATGAGCAGTTCTTC
.,TRBV6-5,TRBJ2-3,.,CASTNAGSTDTQYF,TGTGCCAGCACCAACGCAGGGAGCACAGATACGCAGTATTTT
.,TRBV9,TRBJ2-2,.,CASSPSVGPGELFF,TGTGCCAGCAGCCCATCCGTGGGACCCGGGGAGCTGTTTTTT
TRBD2,TRBV5-6,TRBJ2-7,.,CASSSTSGSTYEQYF,TGTGCCAGCAGCTCCACTAGCGGGAGTACCTACGAGCAGTACTTC
.,TRBV6-5,TRBJ2-1,.,CASRRGAGDYNEQFF,TGTGCCAGCAGGAGGGGGGCGGGAGACTACAATGAGCAGTTCTTC
.,TRBV19,TRBJ2-1,.,CASSIGMYPNEQFF,TGTGCCAGTAGTATAGGGATGTACCCGAATGAGCAGTTCTTC
.,TRBV11-2,TRBJ2-7,.,CASSLNGNEQYF,TGTGCCAGCAGCTTAAACGGGAACGAGCAGTACTTC
TRBD1,TRBV5-1,TRBJ2-7,.,CASSETGTGAYEQYF,TGCGCCAGCTCAGAGACCGGGACAGGAGCCTACGAGCAGTACTTC
TRBD1,TRBV6-6,TRBJ1-2,.,CASSSPQGDYGYTF,TGTGCCAGCAGTTCCCCGCAGGGGGACTATGGCTACACCTTC
.,TRBV7-9,TRBJ2-7,.,CASSLAFAYEQYF,TGTGCCAGCAGCTTAGCGTTCGCCTACGAGCAGTACTTC
.,TRBV28,TRBJ2-1,.,CASSTTPGLSSYNEQFF,TGTGCCAGCAGCACAACACCGGGCCTCAGCTCCTACAATGAGCAGTTCTTC
.,TRBV4-1,TRBJ2-1,once,CASSPTFGRAEQFF,TGCGCCAGCAGCCCCACCTTCGGACGCGCTGAGCAGTTCTTC
TRBD1,TRBV7-9,TRBJ2-5,.,CASSSGQGDKGETQYF,TGTGCCAGCAGCTCGGGACAGGGGGATAAGGGAGAGACCCAGTACTTC
TRBD1,TRBV5-6,TRBJ2-1,.,CASSLGQGNEQFF,TGTGCCAGCAGCTTGGGACAGGGAAATGAGCAGTTCTTC
.,TRBV5-1,TRBJ2-7,.,CASSPEVALLSEQYF,TGCGCCAGCAGCCCGGAGGTGGCACTACTCTCCGAGCAGTACTTC
.,TRBV15,TRBJ2-3,.,CATSAAEDTQYF,TGTGCCACCAGCGCGGCGGAGGATACGCAGTATTTT
TRBD2,TRBV6-1,TRBJ2-7,.,CAISESDGRVTYEQYF,TGTGCCATCAGTGAGTCTGACGGGAGGGTGACCTACGAGCAGTACTTC
.,TRBV5-6,TRBJ1-6,once,CASSAGWGGSPLHF,TGTGCCAGCAGCGCAGGGTGGGGGGGCTCACCCCTCCACTTT
.,TRBV9,TRBJ2-1,.,CASSPEGVSSEQFF,TGTGCCAGCAGCCCCGAGGGAGTATCAAGTGAGCAGTTCTTC
TRBD2,TRBV12-5,TRBJ2-3,.,CASSRTSGSTDTQYF,TGTGCTAGTTCCCGAACTAGCGGGAGCACAGATACGCAGTATTTT
.,TRBV7-9,TRBJ2-3,.,CASSSSLTPAQYF,TGTGCCAGCAGCTCCTCCCTCACCCCAGCGCAGTATTTT
.,TRBV7-6,TRBJ1-1,.,CASSLTRGAEAFF,TGTGCCAGCAGCTTAACTAGGGGAGCTGAAGCTTTCTTT
.,TRBV5-4,TRBJ1-2,.,CASSFEGGRGYGYTF,TGTGCCAGCAGTTTTGAGGGGGGCAGGGGCTATGGCTACACCTTC
TRBD1,TRBV27,TRBJ1-2,few,CASSLSGQGGYGYTF,TGTGCCAGCAGTTTATCGGGACAGGGGGGTTATGGCTACACCTTC
.,TRBV7-9,TRBJ1-2,.,CASSSNRAGDYGYTF,TGTGCCAGCAGCTCTAATCGTGCAGGGGACTATGGCTACACCTTC
.,TRBV2,TRBJ2-7,.,CASSPGQRSYEQYF,TGTGCCAGCAGTCCGGGACAACGGAGCTACGAGCAGTACTTC
TRBD1,TRBV11-2,TRBJ2-7,.,CASSPLETGGYEQYF,TGTGCCAGCAGCCCGCTGGAGACAGGGGGCTACGAGCAGTACTTC
.,TRBV7-9,TRBJ2-3,.,CASSPRRVQDTDTQYF,TGTGCCAGCAGCCCCCGGCGGGTCCAGGACACAGATACGCAGTATTTT
.,TRBV7-9,TRBJ2-7,.,CASRPGHQPYEQYF,TGTGCCAGCAGGCCGGGACACCAACCATACGAGCAGTACTTC
TRBD1,TRBV7-9,TRBJ1-1,.,CASLQGDSIEAFF,TGTGCCAGCCTCCAGGGGGACAGCATTGAAGCTTTCTTT
TRBD1,TRBV6-1,TRBJ2-7,.,CASSEGTGLSYEQYF,TGTGCCAGCAGTGAAGGGACAGGTCTATCCTACGAGCAGTACTTC
TRBD1,TRBV19,TRBJ2-1,.,CASSIFFGQGPSNEQFF,TGTGCCAGTAGTATATTTTTCGGACAGGGACCATCCAATGAGCAGTTCTTC
TRBD2,TRBV9,TRBJ2-3,.,CASSPGLAGGQKGTDTQYF,TGTGCCAGCAGCCCGGGACTAGCGGGAGGGCAGAAGGGCACAGATACGCAGTATTTT
.,TRBV11-2,TRBJ2-5,once,CASSPERGETQYF,TGTGCCAGCAGCCCCGAACGGGGAGAGACCCAGTACTTC